Shown below are 3 T cell receptor beta chains from a single sample sequenced in a study of blood T cell repertoires in COVID-19. Produced via immunoSEQ multiplex PCR; TCRdb's table is partial and in-frame only. The sample lists 180,000 or so clones; more than 75% were seen once. Specimen: peripheral blood. These receptor sequences come from a woman in her 70s with acute or convalescent COVID-19.

V is TRBV5-5 and J is TRBJ2-1, with 10 bases fitting TRBD1. V shed 4 bases, J shed 7 bases, and the junction held 5 bases outside the gene matches. CDR3 length: 14 amino acids. CDR1 and CDR2 (germline): SGHKS, YYEKEE (reference sequence). CDR3 protein: CASSPMDRGNEQFF. In DNA, the CDR3 is TGTGCCAGCAGCCCAATGGACAGGGGGAATGAGCAGTTCTTC.

The gene calls are TRBV28 and TRBJ1-2; 8 bases are shared with TRBD1. Looked up from germline, CDR1 is MDHEN and CDR2 is SYDVKM. This CDR3 has 15 amino acids. J lost 4 bases, V lost 5 bases, and 9 bases had no gene match. The CDR3, as DNA: TGTGCCAGCAGTCCGGACAGGGAGGAGGTCTATGGCTACACCTTC. Amino acids: CASSPDREEVYGYTF.

The rearrangement uses TRBV19 and TRBJ2-1, with 10 bases identical to TRBD2. There are 16 residues in the CDR3. V was clipped by 2 bases and J by 5 bases; unmatched bases: 6. From germline, CDR1 is LNHDA and CDR2 SQIVND (reference sequence). The CDR3 loop is CASSILAGEPNNEQFF. The DNA of the CDR3 is TGTGCCAGTAGTATACTAGCGGGGGAACCAAACAATGAGCAGTTCTTC. Filled out from reference TRBV19 and TRBJ2-1, the complete variable domain reads DGGITQSPKYLFRKEGQNVTLSCEQNLNHDAMYWYRQDPGQGLRLIYYSQIVNDFQKGDIAEGYSVSREKKESFPLTVTSAQKNPTAFYLCASSILAGEPNNEQFFGPGTRLTVL.